The 14 T cell receptor beta chains reported below all come from one sample, sequenced in a study of early T cells in non-severe SARS-CoV-2 infection. TCRdb itself ran the 5' RACE reads through MiXCR, one entry per CDR3 protein. The repertoire holds tens of thousands of distinct CDR3 sequences, with roughly 13% as singletons. Sequenced sample: whole blood. The origin of the receptors is an adult who was a healthcare worker with PCR-confirmed SARS-CoV-2 infection or an uninfected control (not recorded which).

This clonotype turned up a few times. CDR3 DNA: TGCGCCAGCAGCCCGGGAGGGACGGGCTCGAACACCGGGGAGCTGTTTTTT. The encoded protein is CASSPGGTGSNTGELFF. The chain couples TRBV4-1 to TRBJ2-2, with 8 bases fitting TRBD2. The CDR3 is 17 amino acids. The J segment lost 0 bases and the V segment lost 4 bases, leaving 7 bases of the junction unmatched. Per germline, CDR1 MGHRA and CDR2 YSYEKL.

This clonotype was detected ten times or more. This chain links TRBV12-3 or TRBV12-4 with TRBJ1-2, with 8 bases fitting TRBD1. J lost 5 bases, V lost 3 bases, and 5 bases had no gene match. The CDR3 totals 14 residues. The CDR3 is CASSLAGGKYGYTF. The CDR3 DNA reads TGTGCCAGCAGTTTGGCAGGGGGCAAATATGGCTACACCTTC.

The genes are TRBV20-1 and TRBJ1-1, with 7 bases aligning to TRBD1. The V and J ends lost 7 bases and 1 base, in that order; junction bases with no gene match: 6. The CDR3 runs 13 residues. From germline, CDR1 is DFQATT and CDR2 SNEGSKA (reference sequence). The CDR3 DNA is TGCAGTGTCTCGACAGGGACGAACACTGAAGCTTTCTTT. As protein: CSVSTGTNTEAFF.

The count of this clonotype is one. The gene calls are TRBV30 and TRBJ2-5; D unclear. The CDR3 consists of 12 residues. V was pared by 2 bases and J by 5 bases, with 9 bases between. The germline V gene encodes CDR1 GTSNPN and CDR2 SVGIG (reference sequence). CDR3 region: CAWSSTRETQYF. As DNA, the CDR3 is TGTGCCTGGAGTTCCACGAGGGAGACCCAGTACTTC.

This clonotype was recorded many times. This rearrangement joins TRBV7-2 to TRBJ2-1, with D unclear. The germline V and J ends were trimmed by 1 base and 8 bases, with 12 bases remaining between them. The CDR3 runs 14 residues. CDR1 and CDR2 from the germline V gene are SGHTA and FQGNSA. CDR3 sequence (DNA): TGTGCCAGCAGCTTAGGGGGTAGTAGGTATGAGCAGTTCTTC. The encoded protein is CASSLGGSRYEQFF.

This clonotype has a count of ten or more. The rearrangement joins TRBV6-5 to TRBJ2-5; no definite D call. Trimming removed 5 bases at V and 7 bases at J, with 14 bases between. CDR3 length: 13 residues. The V gene's germline CDR1 is MNHEY and CDR2 SVGAGI. The CDR3 here is CASSPGFKGTQYF. The CDR3 DNA reads as TGTGCCAGCAGTCCCGGGTTCAAAGGGACCCAGTACTTC.

This clonotype has a count of ten or more. This chain's CDR3 is CASSTRGDTQYF. The CDR3 DNA sequence: TGTGCCAGCAGTACCCGAGGAGATACGCAGTATTTT. The rearrangement links TRBV6-6 to TRBJ2-3; D gene ambiguous. CDR1 MNHNY and CDR2 SVGAGI come from the germline V gene (reference sequence). V lost 5 bases to trimming and J lost 5 bases, with 8 bases between them. The CDR3 has 12 amino acids.

This clonotype was counted between two and nine times. This chain links TRBV7-9 with TRBJ2-2; weak D call: TRBD2 (5 bases). The CDR3 length is 16 residues. Trimming stripped 6 bases from V and 4 bases from J, with 18 bases between. The germline gives CDR1 SEHNR, CDR2 FQNEAQ (reference sequence). The CDR3 nucleotides read TGTGCCAGCAGGATCCCCCTGGCGGCGGGCACCGGGGAGCTGTTTTTT. It translates to CASRIPLAAGTGELFF.

This clonotype was counted only a few times. This chain joins TRBV29-1 and TRBJ2-1; D remains unclear. Germline assignment: CDR1 SQVTM and CDR2 ANQGSEA. The length of the CDR3 is 12 residues. Between the trimmed V and J ends, which lost 3 bases and 0 bases, there was a span of 3 bases. This CDR3 reads CSVDFSYNEQFF. Written as DNA, the CDR3 is TGCAGCGTTGATTTCTCCTACAATGAGCAGTTCTTC.

As concerns this clonotype: A clone one base away is much larger, so this may be a read error. J is TRBJ2-7 and V is TRBV7-6, with 7 bases fitting TRBD1. With V trimmed by 4 bases and J by 2 bases, 11 bases remained unmatched. This CDR3 is built from 16 residues. Germline CDR1 reads SGHVS; CDR2 reads FNYEAQ. The CDR3 DNA reads as TGTGCCAGCAGCTCCCGACAGGGTCGGGCCACCTACGAGCAGTACTTC. This gives the protein CASSSRQGRATYEQYF.

In this sample, this clonotype turned up a few times. The chain recombines TRBV12-3 or TRBV12-4 with TRBJ2-1; 7 bases line up with TRBD2. The J segment lost 0 bases and the V segment lost 3 bases, leaving 2 bases of the junction unmatched. The CDR3 contains 15 residues. CDR3 region: CASSFRTSSYNEQFF. In nucleotides, the CDR3 is TGTGCCAGCAGTTTCAGGACTAGCTCCTACAATGAGCAGTTCTTC.

The gene calls are TRBV12-3 or TRBV12-4 and TRBJ2-7; D is possibly TRBD1 (6 bases). V dropped 6 bases and J dropped 2 bases, with 17 bases sitting between them. This CDR3 spans 15 amino acids. For the CDR3, the DNA is TGTGCCAGCAGCCCAGGGGTGGCCCGACCCTACGAGCAGTACTTC. Translated, it gives CASSPGVARPYEQYF.

The V and J genes are TRBV5-1 and TRBJ1-5; 9 positions match TRBD1. The J segment lost 5 bases and the V segment lost 2 bases, leaving 5 bases of the junction unmatched. Per the germline V gene, CDR1 is SGHRS and CDR2 is YFSETQ. The CDR3 has 15 residues. The chain's CDR3 is CASSLQGARDQPQHF. The CDR3 DNA is TGCGCCAGCAGCTTACAGGGGGCGCGGGATCAGCCCCAGCATTTT. Complete variable domain (other parts from reference TRBV5-1 and TRBJ1-5): KAGVTQTPRYLIKTRGQQVTLSCSPISGHRSVSWYQQTPGQGLQFLFEYFSETQRNKGNFPGRFSGRQFSNSRSEMNVSTLELGDSALYLCASSLQGARDQPQHFGDGTRLSIL.

This clonotype was observed at least ten times. For the CDR3, the DNA is TGTGCCAGCAGTTTACACGAAACAGGGCTCAACACCATATATTTT. Its translation: CASSLHETGLNTIYF. J is TRBJ1-3 and V is TRBV12-3 or TRBV12-4; D is possibly TRBD1 (6 bases). The CDR3 sequence is 15 residues long. Trimming removed 2 bases from V and 7 bases from J, with 15 bases in between.